This TCR beta chain originates from a study of HIV-infected patients and healthy controls. V dropped 2 bases and J dropped 1 base, with 0 bases sitting between them. CDR3 length: 12 residues. Germline assignment: CDR1 LNHDA and CDR2 SQIVND (reference sequence). Via MiXCR, TCRdb re-called the 5' RACE reads, giving one row per CDR3 protein. The sample has around 62,000 distinct CDR3 sequences, 15% to 20% seen once. The V gene is TRBV19, the J gene TRBJ1-3; the D is unclear. This TCR came from a human donor in good health. Sequencing was carried out using CD4+ T cells from blood. CDR3 loop: CASSISGNTIYF. The CDR3 DNA follows: TGTGCCAGTAGTATATCTGGAAACACCATATATTTT.